The next 15 T cell receptor beta chains were all read from a single sample in a study of CD8+ T cells in alopecia areata. Sequencing used cDNA as its template, made by extracting RNA and reverse transcribing it. Sequencing was performed with immunoSEQ multiplex PCR; in TCRdb, only in-frame clones are kept and a portion is missing. This table holds about 150,000 clones, roughly 50% found once. The sequenced material came from CD4+ T cells sorted from blood. All receptors come from a human donor with alopecia areata.

This clone has more than one count but fewer than ten. J is TRBJ2-3 and V is TRBV5-1, with no clear D. Germline CDR1 reads SGHRS; CDR2 reads YFSETQ. V lost 2 bases and J 1 base, leaving 5 bases between the germline ends. There are 13 residues in the CDR3. The CDR3 bases are TGCGCCAGCAGCTTCCAGCGCACAGATACGCAGTATTTT. Residues: CASSFQRTDTQYF.

The V gene is TRBV5-1, the J gene TRBJ2-7; D gene unclear. The germline V gene has CDR1 SGHRS and CDR2 YFSETQ. CDR3 length: 12 amino acids. V was shortened by 4 bases and J by 0 bases, with 5 bases between the two germline ends. CDR3 in amino acids: CASSAPSYEQYF. DNA for the CDR3: TGCGCCAGCAGCGCCCCCTCCTACGAGCAGTACTTC.

This clone was seen only a few times. The V and J genes are TRBV12-5 and TRBJ1-1, with a tentative D call TRBD1 (6 bases). Germline V gene lookup returns CDR1 LGHNT and CDR2 FRNRAP. V gave up 2 bases and J gave up 1 base, with 8 bases separating them. The CDR3 is 14 residues long. The CDR3 DNA sequence: TGTGCTAGTGGTTTGTCGGGGGCGAACACTGAAGCTTTCTTT. It encodes CASGLSGANTEAFF.

This chain connects TRBV7-9 to TRBJ2-7, with 8 bases fitting TRBD1. Germline CDR1 SEHNR, CDR2 FQNEAQ (reference sequence). The CDR3 extends over 14 amino acids. Germline trimming cut 5 bases from V and 2 bases from J; bases unmatched to any gene: 5. The CDR3 loop reads CASSQGQAAYEQYF. CDR3 nucleotides: TGTGCCAGCAGCCAGGGACAGGCTGCCTACGAGCAGTACTTC. Looking up the rest from reference TRBV7-9 and TRBJ2-7 gives the full variable domain: DTGVSQNPRHKITKRGQNVTFRCDPISEHNRLYWYRQTLGQGPEFLTYFQNEAQLEKSRLLSDRFSAERPKGSFSTLEIQRTEQGDSAMYLCASSQGQAAYEQYFGPGTRLTVT.

This clone was picked up a small number of times. The V gene is TRBV25-1, the J gene TRBJ2-3; TRBD2 aligns across 7 bases. This CDR3 is built from 17 residues. The germline gives CDR1 MGHDK, CDR2 SYGVNS. The junction had 11 bases not matched to a gene; V was cut back by 3 bases and J by 2 bases. The CDR3 reads CASSERRASGATDTQYF. The CDR3 DNA reads TGTGCCAGCAGTGAGCGAAGGGCTAGCGGAGCCACAGATACGCAGTATTTT.

This chain joins TRBV28 and TRBJ2-5, with 9 bases matching TRBD2. The CDR3 length is 15 residues. The V gene end was trimmed by 3 bases and the J gene end by 5 bases; junction bases not matched to a gene: 7. The germline V gene has CDR1 MDHEN and CDR2 SYDVKM. The CDR3 protein is CASSFGLAGYETQYF. Here the CDR3 DNA reads TGTGCCAGCAGTTTTGGGCTAGCGGGATACGAGACCCAGTACTTC.

The chain has TRBV11-2 and TRBJ2-7; 8 positions match TRBD1. Losses at the gene ends were 1 base for V and 12 bases for J; bases not matched to a gene: 11. Germline V lookup: CDR1 SGHAT, CDR2 FQNNGV. This CDR3 has 14 amino acids. The DNA of the CDR3 is TGTGCCAGCAGCTTAGCCGGGACAGGCTCCCGGTGGTACTTC. The encoded protein is CASSLAGTGSRWYF.

The rearrangement links TRBV7-8 to TRBJ2-7; D tentatively fits TRBD1 or TRBD2 (7 bases each). The CDR3 loop spans 14 amino acids. V was clipped by 0 bases and J by 6 bases, with 12 bases between them. Germline values: CDR1 SGHVS, CDR2 FQNEAQ. This chain's CDR3 is CASSLAGGTVEQYF. As DNA, the CDR3 is TGTGCCAGCAGCTTAGCGGGGGGGACAGTCGAGCAGTACTTC.

The chain links TRBV9 to TRBJ2-7; TRBD2 might be the D (5 bases). The V gene's germline CDR1 is SGDLS and CDR2 YYNGEE. Trimming left V 4 bases short and J 2 bases short, with 13 bases between. CDR3 length equals 14 residues. The CDR3 protein is CASSPSLGTYEQYF. CDR3 bases: TGTGCCAGCAGCCCCAGTCTCGGGACCTACGAGCAGTACTTC.

This clone was seen more than once but under ten times. The rearrangement links TRBV27 to TRBJ1-2, with D possibly matching TRBD1 (6 bases). The V end was cut by 5 bases, the J end by 1 base, with 17 bases between. The CDR3 extends over 16 amino acids. Germline CDR1 is MNHEY and CDR2 is SMNVEV (reference sequence). CDR3: CASSPGQRSRNYGYTF. In nucleotides, the CDR3 is TGTGCCAGCAGTCCGGGACAAAGGTCCCGTAACTATGGCTACACCTTC.

This clone occurred a few times. This sequence joins TRBV7-2 and TRBJ2-1, with TRBD2 matching over 9 bases. CDR1 is SGHTA, CDR2 FQGNSA, per germline. The CDR3 extends over 16 amino acids. J gave up 6 bases and V 1 base, and 7 bases lay outside the gene matches. The CDR3 nucleotides are TGTGCCAGCAGCTTAGTCTTGGCGGGAGGGTCCAATGAGCAGTTCTTC. It encodes CASSLVLAGGSNEQFF.

The J gene is TRBJ2-7, the V gene TRBV6-1; 10 positions match TRBD2. Germline V gene sequence: CDR1 MNHNS, CDR2 SASEGT. The CDR3 covers 14 residues. Trimming cost V 11 bases and J 4 bases; bases outside gene matches: 11. Written as DNA, the CDR3 is TGTGCCTGCTGCCAGCGGGAGGGCCGTTACGAGCAGTACTTC. Amino acids: CACCQREGRYEQYF.

This chain joins TRBV27 and TRBJ1-1; maybe TRBD1 (5 bases). The V gene's germline CDR1 is MNHEY and CDR2 SMNVEV (reference sequence). The ends were cut back, 5 bases at V and 3 bases at J, with 10 bases in the middle. The CDR3 spans 13 residues. CDR3 DNA: TGTGCCAGCAGTCCACGAGGGGACACTGAAGCTTTCTTT. Translating it yields CASSPRGDTEAFF.

There are a few counts of this clone. V usage is TRBV7-8 and J usage is TRBJ2-7, with 10 positions matching TRBD2. The V gene's germline CDR1 is SGHVS and CDR2 FQNEAQ. The CDR3 runs 19 residues. V trimming: 0 bases; J trimming: 1 base; junction bases outside the gene matches: 12. The CDR3 nucleotides read TGTGCCAGCAGCTTAGCAACAATGCCGGGACTAGCGAGATCCTACGAGCAGTACTTC. As protein: CASSLATMPGLARSYEQYF.

This clone has more than one count but fewer than ten. This chain connects TRBV6-5 to TRBJ1-5, with TRBD1 as a possible D gene (5 bases). The ends were cut back, 0 bases at V and 7 bases at J, with 7 bases in the middle. CDR1 and CDR2 from the germline V gene are MNHEY and SVGAGI. The CDR3 contains 13 residues. The DNA for the CDR3 is TGTGCCAGCAGTTACTCGAAGGGGCAGCCCCAGCATTTT. Encoded protein: CASSYSKGQPQHF.